One TCR beta chain is described in this entry. Its target is not known. This sample stems from a study of cytomegalovirus exposure and HLA in healthy donors. Study background: A preliminary data release comprised about 85 million unique TCRs obtained from HLA-typed donors. Whole-study findings and limits: It was reported that the classifier diagnosed cytomegalovirus status with high specificity and sensitivity in both the original and validation cohorts. The study labeled more than 150 TCR beta chains cytomegalovirus-associated. There were reportedly fewer N-insertions in an Asian-associated ancestry cluster than the approximately 670-donor mean, in a later analysis.

The CDR3 spans 14 residues. Trimming left V 0 bases short and J 8 bases short, with 12 bases between. Per germline, CDR1 SGHRS and CDR2 YFSETQ. The PCR had 60 Vbeta and 13 Jbeta primers. Assay used: immunoSEQ multiplex PCR; TCRdb lists only in-frame clones, some missing. The sample records some 150,000 clones, roughly 72% being singletons. Sequencing input: PBMCs. This clonotype originated in a man younger than 45 in good health and CMV-seronegative. The gene calls are TRBV5-1 and TRBJ2-1, with a possible D match to TRBD2 (6 bases). The CDR3 region has the DNA TGCGCCAGCAGCTTGGATTTTAGCGGCGATGAGCAGTTCTTC. This translates into CASSLDFSGDEQFF.